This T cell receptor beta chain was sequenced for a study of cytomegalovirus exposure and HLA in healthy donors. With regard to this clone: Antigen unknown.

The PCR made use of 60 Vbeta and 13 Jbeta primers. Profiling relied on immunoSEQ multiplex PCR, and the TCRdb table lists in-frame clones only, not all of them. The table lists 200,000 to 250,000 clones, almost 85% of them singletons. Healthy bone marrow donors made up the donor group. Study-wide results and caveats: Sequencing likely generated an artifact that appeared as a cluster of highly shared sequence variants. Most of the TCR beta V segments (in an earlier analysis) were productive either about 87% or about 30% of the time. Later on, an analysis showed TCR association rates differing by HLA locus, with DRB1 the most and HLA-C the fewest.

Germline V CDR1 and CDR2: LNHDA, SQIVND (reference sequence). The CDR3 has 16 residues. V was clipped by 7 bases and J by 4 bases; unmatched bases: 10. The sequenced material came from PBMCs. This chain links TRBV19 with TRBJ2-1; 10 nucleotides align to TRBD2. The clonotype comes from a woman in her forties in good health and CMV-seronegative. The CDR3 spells CASKLSGGAAYNEQFF. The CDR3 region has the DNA TGTGCCAGTAAATTAAGCGGGGGGGCCGCGTACAATGAGCAGTTCTTC.